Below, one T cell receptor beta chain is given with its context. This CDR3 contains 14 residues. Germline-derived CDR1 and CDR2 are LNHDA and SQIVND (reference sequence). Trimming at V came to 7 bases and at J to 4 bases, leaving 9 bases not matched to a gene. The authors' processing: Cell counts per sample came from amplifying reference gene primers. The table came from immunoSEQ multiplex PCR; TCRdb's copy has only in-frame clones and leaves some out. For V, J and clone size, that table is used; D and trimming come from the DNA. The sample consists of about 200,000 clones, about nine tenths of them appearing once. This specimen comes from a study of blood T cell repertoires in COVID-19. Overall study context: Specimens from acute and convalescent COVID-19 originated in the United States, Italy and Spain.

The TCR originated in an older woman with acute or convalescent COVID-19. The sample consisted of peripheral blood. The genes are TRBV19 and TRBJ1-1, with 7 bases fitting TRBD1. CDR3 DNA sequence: TGTGCCAGTAACCGACAGGGCGCTTCCACTGAAGCTTTCTTT. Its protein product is CASNRQGASTEAFF.